This T cell receptor (beta chain) was documented in a study of T cells of healthy individuals. The V end was cut by 4 bases, the J end by 8 bases, with 14 bases between. Germline CDR1 is SQVTM and CDR2 is ANQGSEA. CDR3 length: 12 residues. MiXCR, run by TCRdb on the 5' RACE reads, gives a single entry per CDR3 protein. Of 45,000 to 60,000 distinct CDR3 sequences detected, around 15% appear once; the ten largest clones hold roughly 15%. This clonotype has only a few counts. V is TRBV29-1 and J is TRBJ1-2, with D uncertain. The origin of this receptor is a human donor in good health. The DNA of the CDR3 is TGCAGCGTTGCTAGGCAGCAAGGGGGCTACACCTTC. This sequence encodes CSVARQQGGYTF.